One and the same sample provided the 7 T cell receptor beta chains below, sequenced in a study of T cell changes during pregnancy in multiple sclerosis. Assay used: immunoSEQ multiplex PCR; TCRdb lists only in-frame clones, some missing. The sample has more than 95,000 clones; approximately 95% are singletons. The input for sequencing was peripheral blood, taken after pregnancy. The receptors here all came from a female donor with multiple sclerosis, enrolled in a pregnancy study.

The chain links TRBV5-4 to TRBJ2-7; 7 nucleotides match TRBD1. Germline V lookup: CDR1 SGHNT, CDR2 YYREEE (reference sequence). The J segment lost 5 bases and the V segment lost 0 bases, leaving 5 bases of the junction unmatched. The CDR3 is 14 residues long. The CDR3 spells CASSLGGGNHEQYF. In DNA form, the CDR3 reads TGTGCCAGCAGCTTGGGAGGGGGCAACCACGAGCAGTACTTC.

J is TRBJ2-5 and V is TRBV4-1; possible D gene TRBD2, 6 bases. Trimming left V 4 bases short and J 0 bases short, with 18 bases between. The germline gives CDR1 MGHRA, CDR2 YSYEKL. CDR3 length: 17 residues. The CDR3 nucleotides read TGCGCCAGCAGCCCCCTCCCCAAGGGGACTTACCAAGAGACCCAGTACTTC. This codes for CASSPLPKGTYQETQYF.

This clone was seen more than once but under ten times. The genes are TRBV2 and TRBJ1-2; the D is unclear. Trimming removed 4 bases at V and 8 bases at J, with 5 bases between. From germline, CDR1 is SNHLY and CDR2 FYNNEI. This CDR3 comprises 10 residues. The CDR3 DNA is TGTGCCAGCAGTGGTTCAGGCTACACCTTC. As protein: CASSGSGYTF.

The rearrangement uses TRBV27 and TRBJ2-7; D is perhaps TRBD2 (5 bases). Germline V CDR1 and CDR2: MNHEY, SMNVEV (reference sequence). This CDR3 has 15 residues. V was clipped by 6 bases and J by 2 bases, with 17 bases between them. The CDR3 region is CASRRTLQSPYEQYF. The CDR3 nucleotides read TGTGCCAGCAGAAGGACTCTTCAATCCCCCTACGAGCAGTACTTC.

J is TRBJ1-2 and V is TRBV18; D not certain. Germline V lookup: CDR1 KGHSH, CDR2 LQKENI. The CDR3 totals 13 residues. V lost 6 bases, J lost 0 bases, and 8 bases lay in between. The CDR3, as DNA: TGTGCCAGCTCCATCGGGGCTAACTATGGCTACACCTTC. It codes for CASSIGANYGYTF.

The DNA of the CDR3 is TGTGCCAGCAGCTTATCAGCGGGCATTAACACCGGGGAGCTGTTTTTT. Translating gives CASSLSAGINTGELFF. V usage is TRBV7-3 and J usage is TRBJ2-2, with D perhaps TRBD2 (6 bases). This CDR3 has 16 residues. In germline, CDR1 is SGHTA, CDR2 FQGTGA. V lost 2 bases to trimming and J lost 2 bases, with 12 bases between them. The whole variable domain, remainder taken from reference TRBV7-3 and TRBJ2-2, is GAGVSQTPSNKVTEKGKYVELRCDPISGHTALYWYRQSLGQGPEFLIYFQGTGAADDSGLPNDRFFAVRPEGSVSTLKIQRTERGDSAVYLCASSLSAGINTGELFFGEGSRLTVL.

This chain links TRBV14 with TRBJ1-3; weak D call: TRBD1 (5 bases). The CDR3 extends over 14 amino acids. The V end was cut by 6 bases, the J end by 2 bases, with 11 bases between. Per the germline V gene, CDR1 is SGHDN and CDR2 is FVKESK. CDR3: CASSGQGAGNTIYF. The CDR3 DNA reads TGTGCCAGCAGTGGGCAGGGCGCTGGAAACACCATATATTTT. Combining the CDR3 with reference TRBV14 and TRBJ1-3 gives the whole variable domain EAGVTQFPSHSVIEKGQTVTLRCDPISGHDNLYWYRRVMGKEIKFLLHFVKESKQDESGMPNNRFLAERTGGTYSTLKVQPAELEDSGVYFCASSGQGAGNTIYFGEGSWLTVV.